This T cell receptor beta chain was observed in a study of blood T cell repertoires in COVID-19. At the level of the study: Both acute and convalescent COVID-19 samples were obtained from the United States, Italy and Spain. Sample material is recorded as cDNA or gDNA derived from T cells, B-cell-depleted T cells, or PBMCs.

The CDR3 covers 13 residues. The germline CDR1 and CDR2 sequences are SGHAT and FQNNGV. Original processing methods: Estimation of nucleated cell counts was performed using reference gene primer amplification. TCRdb's table, derived via immunoSEQ multiplex PCR, lists solely in-frame clones and lacks some. That table supplies the V and J calls and clone size; D and trimming were determined from the DNA. The sample has more than 25,000 clones, around 89% seen once. Only one count was recorded for this clone. One junction end does not reproduce the germline sequence, and a read error may be involved. The chain recombines TRBV11-2 with TRBJ2-7; weak D call: TRBD2 (6 bases). The sequencing sample was made of peripheral blood. This TCR derives from a human donor in a cohort sampled during active COVID-19. The CDR3: CAGSAGGSYEQYF. Here the CDR3 DNA reads TGTGCCGGCAGCGCCGGGGGCTCCTACGAGCAGTACTTC.